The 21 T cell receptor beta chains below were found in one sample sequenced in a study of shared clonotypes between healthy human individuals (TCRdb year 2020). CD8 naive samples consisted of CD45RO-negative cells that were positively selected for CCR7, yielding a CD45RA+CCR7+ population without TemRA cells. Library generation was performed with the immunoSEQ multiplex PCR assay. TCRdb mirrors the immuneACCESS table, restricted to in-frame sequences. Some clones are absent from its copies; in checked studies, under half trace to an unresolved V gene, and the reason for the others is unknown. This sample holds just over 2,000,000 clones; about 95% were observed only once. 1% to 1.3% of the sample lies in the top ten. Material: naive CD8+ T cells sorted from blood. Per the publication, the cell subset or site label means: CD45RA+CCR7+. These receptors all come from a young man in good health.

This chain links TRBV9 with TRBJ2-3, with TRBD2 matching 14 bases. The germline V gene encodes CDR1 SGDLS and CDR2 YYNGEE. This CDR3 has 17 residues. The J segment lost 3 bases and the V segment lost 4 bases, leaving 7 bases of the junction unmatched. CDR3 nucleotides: TGTGCCAGCAGCCCTCACCGACTAGCGGGAGGGACAGATACGCAGTATTTT. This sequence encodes CASSPHRLAGGTDTQYF.

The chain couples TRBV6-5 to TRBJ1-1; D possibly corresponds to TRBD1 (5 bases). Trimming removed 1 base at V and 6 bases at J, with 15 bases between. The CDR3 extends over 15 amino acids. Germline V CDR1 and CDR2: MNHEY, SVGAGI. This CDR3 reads CASSYLIVPGPEAFF. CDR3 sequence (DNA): TGTGCCAGCAGTTACTTAATCGTACCGGGGCCTGAAGCTTTCTTT.

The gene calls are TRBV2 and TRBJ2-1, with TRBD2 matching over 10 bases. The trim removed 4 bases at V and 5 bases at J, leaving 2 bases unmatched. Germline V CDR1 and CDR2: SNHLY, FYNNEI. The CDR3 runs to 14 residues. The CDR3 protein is CASSVTSGHNEQFF. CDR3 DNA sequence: TGTGCCAGCAGTGTGACTAGCGGGCACAATGAGCAGTTCTTC.

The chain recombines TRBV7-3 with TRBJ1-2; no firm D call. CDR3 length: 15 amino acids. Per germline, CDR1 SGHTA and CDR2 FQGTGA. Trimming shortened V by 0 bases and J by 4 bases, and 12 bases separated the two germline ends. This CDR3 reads CASSLTLNSPYGYTF. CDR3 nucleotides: TGTGCCAGCAGCTTAACTTTGAACAGCCCCTATGGCTACACCTTC.

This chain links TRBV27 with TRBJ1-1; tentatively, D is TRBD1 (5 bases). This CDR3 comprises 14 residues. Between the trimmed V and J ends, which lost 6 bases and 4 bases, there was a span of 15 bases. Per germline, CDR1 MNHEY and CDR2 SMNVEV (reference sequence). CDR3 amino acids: CASRPLGGGTEAFF. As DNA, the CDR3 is TGTGCCAGCAGACCCCTGGGGGGAGGCACTGAAGCTTTCTTT.

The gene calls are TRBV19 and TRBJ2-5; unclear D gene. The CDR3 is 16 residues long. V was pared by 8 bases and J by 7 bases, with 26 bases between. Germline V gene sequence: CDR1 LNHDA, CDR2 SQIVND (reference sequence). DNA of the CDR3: TGTGCCAGTTTGGGCAACCCCTTCACGAGGTGGGGGACCCAGTACTTC. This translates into CASLGNPFTRWGTQYF.

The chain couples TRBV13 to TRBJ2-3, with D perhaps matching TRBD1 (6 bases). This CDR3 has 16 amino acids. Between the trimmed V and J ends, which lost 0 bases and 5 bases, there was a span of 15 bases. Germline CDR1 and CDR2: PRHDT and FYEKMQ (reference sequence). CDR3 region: CASSLGQGPSEDTQYF. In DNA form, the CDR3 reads TGTGCCAGCAGCTTAGGCCAGGGGCCGTCCGAAGATACGCAGTATTTT.

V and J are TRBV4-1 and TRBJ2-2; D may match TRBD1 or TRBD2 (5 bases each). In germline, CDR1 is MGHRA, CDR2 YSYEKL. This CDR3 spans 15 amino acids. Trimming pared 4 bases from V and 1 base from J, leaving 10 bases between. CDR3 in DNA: TGCGCCAGCAGCCTCGGGACCCAGAACACCGGGGAGCTGTTTTTT. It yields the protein CASSLGTQNTGELFF.

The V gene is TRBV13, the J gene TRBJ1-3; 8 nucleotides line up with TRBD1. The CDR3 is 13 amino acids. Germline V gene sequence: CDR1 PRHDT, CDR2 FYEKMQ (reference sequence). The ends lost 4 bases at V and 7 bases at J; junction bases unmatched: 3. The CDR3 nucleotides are TGTGCCAGCAGCTACGACAGGGGCAACACCATATATTTT. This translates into CASSYDRGNTIYF.

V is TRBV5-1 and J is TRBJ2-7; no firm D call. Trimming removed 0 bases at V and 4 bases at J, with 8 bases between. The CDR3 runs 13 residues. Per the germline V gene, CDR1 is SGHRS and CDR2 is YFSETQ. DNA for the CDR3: TGCGCCAGCAGCTTGGGACACCATTACGAGCAGTACTTC. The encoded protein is CASSLGHHYEQYF.

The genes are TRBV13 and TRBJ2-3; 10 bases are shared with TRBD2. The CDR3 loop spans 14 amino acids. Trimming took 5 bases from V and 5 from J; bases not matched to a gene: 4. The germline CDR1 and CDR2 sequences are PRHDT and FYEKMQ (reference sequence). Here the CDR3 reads CASSLQREGDTQYF. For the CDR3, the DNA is TGTGCCAGCAGCCTCCAGCGGGAGGGAGATACGCAGTATTTT.

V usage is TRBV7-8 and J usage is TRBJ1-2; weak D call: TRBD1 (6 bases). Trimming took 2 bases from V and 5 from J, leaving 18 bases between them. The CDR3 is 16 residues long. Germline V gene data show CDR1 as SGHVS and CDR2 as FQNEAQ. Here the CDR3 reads CASSLKGAGVRYGYTF. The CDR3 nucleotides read TGTGCCAGCAGCTTAAAGGGAGCAGGGGTAAGGTATGGCTACACCTTC. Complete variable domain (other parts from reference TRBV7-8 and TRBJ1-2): GAGVSQSPRYKVAKRGQDVALRCDPISGHVSLFWYQQALGQGPEFLTYFQNEAQLDKSGLPSDRFFAERPEGSVSTLKIQRTQQEDSAVYLCASSLKGAGVRYGYTFGSGTRLTVV.

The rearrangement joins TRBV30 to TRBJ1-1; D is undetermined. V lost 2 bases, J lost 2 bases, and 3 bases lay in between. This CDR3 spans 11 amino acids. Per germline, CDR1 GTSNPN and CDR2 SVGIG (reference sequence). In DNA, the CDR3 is TGTGCCTGGAGTAAAAACACTGAAGCTTTCTTT. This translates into CAWSKNTEAFF.

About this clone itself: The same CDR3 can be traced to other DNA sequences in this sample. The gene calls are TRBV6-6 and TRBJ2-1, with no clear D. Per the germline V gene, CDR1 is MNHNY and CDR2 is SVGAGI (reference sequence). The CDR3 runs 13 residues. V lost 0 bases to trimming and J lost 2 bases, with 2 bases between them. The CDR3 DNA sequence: TGTGCCAGCAGTTACTCCACCTACAATGAGCAGTTCTTC. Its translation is CASSYSTYNEQFF.

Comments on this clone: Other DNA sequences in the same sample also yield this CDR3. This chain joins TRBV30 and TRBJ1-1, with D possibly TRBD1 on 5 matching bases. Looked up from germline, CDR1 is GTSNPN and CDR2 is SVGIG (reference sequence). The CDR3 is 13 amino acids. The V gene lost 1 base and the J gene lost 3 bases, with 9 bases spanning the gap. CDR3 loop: CAWSATGDTEAFF. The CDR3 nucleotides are TGTGCCTGGAGTGCGACGGGGGACACTGAAGCTTTCTTT.

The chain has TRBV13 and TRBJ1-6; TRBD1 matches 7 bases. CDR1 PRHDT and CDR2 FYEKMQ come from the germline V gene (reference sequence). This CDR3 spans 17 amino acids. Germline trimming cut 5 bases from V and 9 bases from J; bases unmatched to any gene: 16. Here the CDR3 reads CASSPRGTQGTSSPLHF. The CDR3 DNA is TGTGCCAGCAGCCCCCGCGGGACACAGGGGACCAGTTCACCCCTCCACTTT.

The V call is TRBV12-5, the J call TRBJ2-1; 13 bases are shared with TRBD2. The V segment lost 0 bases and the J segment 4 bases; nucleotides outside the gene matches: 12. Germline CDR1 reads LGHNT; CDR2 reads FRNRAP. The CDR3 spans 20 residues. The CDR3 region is CASGLVRATSGRPTYNEQFF. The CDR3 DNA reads TGTGCTAGTGGTTTGGTAAGAGCGACTAGCGGGAGGCCTACGTACAATGAGCAGTTCTTC.

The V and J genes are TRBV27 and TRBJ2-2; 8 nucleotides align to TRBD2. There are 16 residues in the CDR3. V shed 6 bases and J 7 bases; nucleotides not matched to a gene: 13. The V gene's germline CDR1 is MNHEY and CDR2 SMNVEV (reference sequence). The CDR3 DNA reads TGTGCCAGCAGCTACTGGGCGGGGGGTCGTATCGGGGAGCTGTTTTTT. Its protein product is CASSYWAGGRIGELFF.

The chain's CDR3 is CASSLGTAGAQPQHF. DNA of the CDR3: TGCGCCAGCAGCTTGGGCACAGCCGGCGCCCAGCCCCAGCATTTT. The chain couples TRBV5-1 to TRBJ1-5; no clear D gene. Between the trimmed V and J ends, which lost 0 bases and 7 bases, there was a span of 14 bases. The CDR3 extends over 15 amino acids. CDR1 and CDR2 (germline): SGHRS, YFSETQ.

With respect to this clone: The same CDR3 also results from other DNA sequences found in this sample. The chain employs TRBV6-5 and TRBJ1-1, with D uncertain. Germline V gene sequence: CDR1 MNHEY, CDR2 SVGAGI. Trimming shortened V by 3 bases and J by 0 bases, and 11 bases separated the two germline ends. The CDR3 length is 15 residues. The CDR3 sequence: CASSYREGLNTEAFF. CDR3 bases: TGTGCCAGCAGTTATCGGGAGGGATTGAACACTGAAGCTTTCTTT.

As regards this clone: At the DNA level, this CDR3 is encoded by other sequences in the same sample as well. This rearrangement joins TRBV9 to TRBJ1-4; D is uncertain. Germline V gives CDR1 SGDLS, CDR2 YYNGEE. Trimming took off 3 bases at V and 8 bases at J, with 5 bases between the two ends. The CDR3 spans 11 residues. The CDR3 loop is CASSAGEKLFF. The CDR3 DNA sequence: TGTGCCAGCAGCGCCGGGGAAAAACTGTTTTTT.